The rows below give T cell receptor beta chains drawn from one sample of a study of shared clonotypes between healthy human individuals. The protocol was immunoSEQ multiplex PCR, while the TCRdb copy is restricted to in-frame clones and leaves out a portion. Of a few million clones in the sample, 93% were seen once. Sequenced: naive CD4+ T cells from PBMCs. Receptors were obtained from a man aged 18 to 30 in good health. Some clones in this sample may be carry-over from other donors' samples. Both conserved end residues are part of each CDR3. The order of the fields is V gene, J gene, D gene, clone size, CDR3 protein, CDR3 DNA. A D gene is named only where the DNA matches it firmly. Size is stated for part of the rows, as once, few or many counts, or as a class when the clone is expanded.

v_call: TRBV10-3
j_call: TRBJ2-7
d_call: TRBD1
clone_size: .
cdr3_aa: CAISASVGSTGGTYEQYF
cdr3_nt: TGTGCCATCAGTGCGTCAGTGGGCTCGACAGGGGGCACCTACGAGCAGTACTTC

v_call: TRBV5-4
j_call: TRBJ2-1
d_call: TRBD2
clone_size: .
cdr3_aa: CASSWGQLAGVYEQFF
cdr3_nt: TGTGCCAGCAGCTGGGGCCAACTAGCGGGAGTTTATGAGCAGTTCTTC

v_call: TRBV28
j_call: TRBJ2-3
d_call: TRBD2
clone_size: .
cdr3_aa: CASSFLLAGEGKDTQYF
cdr3_nt: TGTGCCAGCAGTTTCCTATTAGCGGGAGAAGGGAAAGATACGCAGTATTTT

v_call: TRBV5-1
j_call: TRBJ2-1
d_call: .
clone_size: .
cdr3_aa: CASSGGQDFYNEQFF
cdr3_nt: TGCGCCAGCAGCGGGGGACAAGATTTCTACAATGAGCAGTTCTTC

v_call: TRBV5-1
j_call: TRBJ2-5
d_call: TRBD1
clone_size: .
cdr3_aa: CASSLGDRGPQETQYF
cdr3_nt: TGCGCCAGCAGCTTGGGGGACAGGGGTCCCCAAGAGACCCAGTACTTC

v_call: TRBV12-5
j_call: TRBJ2-3
d_call: .
clone_size: .
cdr3_aa: CASGSPADTQYF
cdr3_nt: TGTGCTAGTGGTTCACCGGCAGATACGCAGTATTTT

v_call: TRBV6-8
j_call: TRBJ2-7
d_call: .
clone_size: .
cdr3_aa: CASSSSCPVAYEQYF
cdr3_nt: TGTGCCAGCAGTTCCAGTTGTCCAGTCGCCTACGAGCAGTACTTC

v_call: TRBV20-1
j_call: TRBJ1-2
d_call: .
clone_size: once
cdr3_aa: CSPRRNYGYTF
cdr3_nt: TGCAGCCCCAGGCGGAACTATGGCTACACCTTC

v_call: TRBV19
j_call: TRBJ2-5
d_call: TRBD1
clone_size: .
cdr3_aa: CASGGTGAQETQYF
cdr3_nt: TGTGCCAGTGGGGGGACAGGGGCGCAAGAGACCCAGTACTTC

v_call: TRBV9
j_call: TRBJ2-5
d_call: .
clone_size: .
cdr3_aa: CASSAKGTQYF
cdr3_nt: TGTGCCAGCAGCGCCAAGGGGACCCAGTACTTC

v_call: TRBV7-2
j_call: TRBJ1-2
d_call: TRBD1
clone_size: .
cdr3_aa: CASSLGGDRVYYGYTF
cdr3_nt: TGTGCCAGCAGCTTAGGTGGGGACAGGGTTTACTATGGCTACACCTTC

v_call: TRBV28
j_call: TRBJ2-1
d_call: .
clone_size: .
cdr3_aa: CASSPRGGKYEQFF
cdr3_nt: TGTGCCAGCAGTCCCCGCGGAGGGAAATATGAGCAGTTCTTC

v_call: TRBV28
j_call: TRBJ2-5
d_call: .
clone_size: once
cdr3_aa: CASSPPIRGLEETQYF
cdr3_nt: TGTGCCAGCAGTCCTCCGATAAGGGGGTTAGAAGAGACCCAGTACTTC

v_call: TRBV7-3
j_call: TRBJ2-3
d_call: .
clone_size: once
cdr3_aa: CASSLRPSPLTDTQYF
cdr3_nt: TGTGCCAGCAGCCTAAGGCCTTCTCCTCTCACAGATACGCAGTATTTT

v_call: TRBV4-1
j_call: TRBJ2-2
d_call: TRBD2
clone_size: .
cdr3_aa: CASSQAQFRLASTGELFF
cdr3_nt: TGCGCCAGCAGCCAAGCTCAGTTCCGACTAGCAAGTACCGGGGAGCTGTTTTTT

v_call: TRBV6-5
j_call: TRBJ1-1
d_call: TRBD1
clone_size: few
cdr3_aa: CASSDRGPTEAFF
cdr3_nt: TGTGCCAGCAGTGACAGGGGACCCACTGAAGCTTTCTTT

v_call: TRBV10-3
j_call: TRBJ2-7
d_call: TRBD1
clone_size: .
cdr3_aa: CAISGTGGVYEQYF
cdr3_nt: TGTGCCATCAGTGGCACAGGGGGTGTTTACGAGCAGTACTTC

v_call: TRBV18
j_call: TRBJ1-4
d_call: TRBD1
clone_size: .
cdr3_aa: CASSSDRHEKLFF
cdr3_nt: TGTGCCAGCTCATCGGACAGGCATGAAAAACTGTTTTTT

v_call: TRBV5-1
j_call: TRBJ2-2
d_call: .
clone_size: .
cdr3_aa: CASSFTGWGTGELFF
cdr3_nt: TGCGCCAGCAGCTTCACAGGGTGGGGGACCGGGGAGCTGTTTTTT

v_call: TRBV7-9
j_call: TRBJ2-4
d_call: .
clone_size: .
cdr3_aa: CASSLGAAQNIQYF
cdr3_nt: TGTGCCAGCAGCTTAGGGGCAGCTCAAAACATTCAGTACTTC

v_call: TRBV5-6
j_call: TRBJ1-2
d_call: .
clone_size: .
cdr3_aa: CASSRPQARHGYTF
cdr3_nt: TGTGCCAGCAGCAGACCACAGGCGCGGCATGGCTACACCTTC

v_call: TRBV10-3
j_call: TRBJ2-3
d_call: TRBD2
clone_size: once
cdr3_aa: CAISDPGLAGGDTQYF
cdr3_nt: TGTGCCATCAGTGACCCAGGACTAGCGGGGGGGGATACGCAGTATTTT

v_call: TRBV10-2
j_call: TRBJ2-7
d_call: .
clone_size: .
cdr3_aa: CASSENRVEQYF
cdr3_nt: TGCGCCAGCAGTGAGAACCGGGTTGAGCAGTACTTC

v_call: TRBV7-3
j_call: TRBJ2-7
d_call: TRBD1
clone_size: .
cdr3_aa: CASSLGTSGTGPYEQYF
cdr3_nt: TGTGCCAGCAGCTTAGGTACTTCCGGGACAGGTCCCTACGAGCAGTACTTC

v_call: TRBV30
j_call: TRBJ2-6
d_call: .
clone_size: .
cdr3_aa: CAWTGISLSGANVLTF
cdr3_nt: TGTGCCTGGACAGGAATCTCCCTCTCTGGGGCCAACGTCCTGACTTTC

v_call: TRBV5-4
j_call: TRBJ1-2
d_call: TRBD1
clone_size: .
cdr3_aa: CASSGTGGYGYTF
cdr3_nt: TGTGCCAGCAGCGGGACAGGGGGCTATGGCTACACCTTC

v_call: TRBV5-1
j_call: TRBJ1-1
d_call: .
clone_size: .
cdr3_aa: CASSLVGGVNTEAFF
cdr3_nt: TGCGCCAGCAGCTTGGTTGGGGGGGTGAACACTGAAGCTTTCTTT

v_call: TRBV5-1
j_call: TRBJ2-7
d_call: .
clone_size: once
cdr3_aa: CASSLGPDGVLYEQYF
cdr3_nt: TGCGCCAGCAGCTTGGGGCCGGACGGAGTCCTCTACGAGCAGTACTTC

v_call: TRBV6-4
j_call: TRBJ1-1
d_call: .
clone_size: .
cdr3_aa: CASTPSPDSLEAFF
cdr3_nt: TGTGCCAGCACCCCATCACCGGACAGCCTCGAAGCTTTCTTT

v_call: TRBV10-1
j_call: TRBJ2-3
d_call: .
clone_size: .
cdr3_aa: CATSDFGTTTDTQYF
cdr3_nt: TGCGCCACGTCGGACTTTGGGACGACCACAGATACGCAGTATTTT

v_call: TRBV6-1
j_call: TRBJ2-7
d_call: TRBD2
clone_size: .
cdr3_aa: CATRGGSLYEQYF
cdr3_nt: TGTGCCACCCGGGGGGGTTCTTTATACGAGCAGTACTTC

v_call: TRBV28
j_call: TRBJ2-7
d_call: .
clone_size: .
cdr3_aa: CASSGRLIASEQYF
cdr3_nt: TGTGCCAGCAGTGGGCGACTTATCGCCAGCGAGCAGTACTTC

v_call: TRBV7-8
j_call: TRBJ2-1
d_call: .
clone_size: .
cdr3_aa: CASHTSGDILYNEQFF
cdr3_nt: TGTGCCAGTCACACTTCGGGGGATATCTTGTACAATGAGCAGTTCTTC

v_call: TRBV19
j_call: TRBJ2-1
d_call: .
clone_size: .
cdr3_aa: CASSIGAQYNEQFF
cdr3_nt: TGTGCCAGTAGTATTGGGGCCCAATACAATGAGCAGTTCTTC

v_call: TRBV7-6
j_call: TRBJ2-7
d_call: TRBD2
clone_size: .
cdr3_aa: CASSLELGGSVYEQYF
cdr3_nt: TGTGCCAGCAGCTTGGAGTTGGGCGGGAGTGTCTACGAGCAGTACTTC

v_call: TRBV6-6
j_call: TRBJ1-1
d_call: .
clone_size: .
cdr3_aa: CASSNRDLPAFF
cdr3_nt: TGTGCCAGCAGCAACAGGGATTTACCGGCTTTCTTT

v_call: TRBV7-2
j_call: TRBJ1-2
d_call: .
clone_size: once
cdr3_aa: CASSLLGVNGYTF
cdr3_nt: TGTGCCAGCAGCTTATTAGGGGTGAACGGCTACACCTTC

v_call: TRBV5-1
j_call: TRBJ2-7
d_call: TRBD2
clone_size: .
cdr3_aa: CASSPLAGGPYEQYF
cdr3_nt: TGCGCCAGCAGCCCTCTAGCGGGGGGCCCCTACGAGCAGTACTTC

v_call: TRBV6-6
j_call: TRBJ2-7
d_call: .
clone_size: .
cdr3_aa: CASSNDHLGEQYF
cdr3_nt: TGTGCCAGCAGTAACGACCACCTTGGCGAGCAGTACTTC